This T cell receptor (beta chain) stems from a study of beta chain features in type 1 diabetes. Study conclusions and caveats: Shorter templates might be favored by PCR, and equally so in patients and in controls.

Expressed TCRB transcripts were sequenced because the entire RNA isolate underwent reverse transcription. Data came from immunoSEQ multiplex PCR; TCRdb stores just in-frame clones and leaves some out. The sample holds more than 150,000 clones, roughly 11% seen once. All of the sorted populations showed purity greater than 95%. This clone was counted between two and nine times. Its antigen is unidentified. The junction had 18 bases not matched to a gene; V was cut back by 5 bases and J by 5 bases. Germline CDR1 is SEHNR and CDR2 is FQNEAQ (reference sequence). This CDR3 has 18 residues. The chain carries TRBV7-9 and TRBJ1-2; the match to TRBD1 covers 9 bases. The TCR comes from a man aged 18 to 29 in good health. Sequencing was performed on central memory CD4+ T cells from blood. In DNA, the CDR3 is TGTGCCAGCAGCCGTTGGTCCGGGACAGGGCGTCTCCTTTATGGCTACACCTTC. This codes for CASSRWSGTGRLLYGYTF. Variable domain in full (rest from reference TRBV7-9 and TRBJ1-2): DTGVSQNPRHKITKRGQNVTFRCDPISEHNRLYWYRQTLGQGPEFLTYFQNEAQLEKSRLLSDRFSAERPKGSFSTLEIQRTEQGDSAMYLCASSRWSGTGRLLYGYTFGSGTRLTVV.